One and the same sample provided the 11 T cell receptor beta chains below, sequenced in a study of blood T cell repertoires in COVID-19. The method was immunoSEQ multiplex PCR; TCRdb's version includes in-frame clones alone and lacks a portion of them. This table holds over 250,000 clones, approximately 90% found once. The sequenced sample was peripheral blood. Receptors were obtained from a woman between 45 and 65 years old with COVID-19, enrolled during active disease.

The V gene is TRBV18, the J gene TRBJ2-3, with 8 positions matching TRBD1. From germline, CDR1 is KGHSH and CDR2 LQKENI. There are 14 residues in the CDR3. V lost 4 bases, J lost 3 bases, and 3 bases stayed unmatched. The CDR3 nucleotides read TGTGCCAGCTCACGAGACAGGGGAACAGATACGCAGTATTTT. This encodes CASSRDRGTDTQYF.

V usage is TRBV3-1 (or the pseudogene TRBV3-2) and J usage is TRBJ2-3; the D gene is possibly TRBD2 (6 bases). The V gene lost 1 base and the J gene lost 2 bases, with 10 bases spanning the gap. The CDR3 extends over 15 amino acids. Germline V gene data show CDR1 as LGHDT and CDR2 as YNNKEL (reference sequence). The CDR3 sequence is CASSQVGGPTDTQYF. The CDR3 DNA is TGTGCCAGCAGCCAAGTGGGGGGTCCCACAGATACGCAGTATTTT.

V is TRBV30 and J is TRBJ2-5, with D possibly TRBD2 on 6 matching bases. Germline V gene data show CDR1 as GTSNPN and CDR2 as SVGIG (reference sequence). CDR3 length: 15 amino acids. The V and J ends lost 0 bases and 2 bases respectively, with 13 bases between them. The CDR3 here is CAWSVNGRWQETQYF. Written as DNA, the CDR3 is TGTGCCTGGAGTGTCAACGGGAGATGGCAAGAGACCCAGTACTTC.

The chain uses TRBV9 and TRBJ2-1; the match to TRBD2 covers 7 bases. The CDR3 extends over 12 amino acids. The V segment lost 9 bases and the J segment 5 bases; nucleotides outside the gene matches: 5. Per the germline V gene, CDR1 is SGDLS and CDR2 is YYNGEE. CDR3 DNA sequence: TGTGCCACGGGGAGGGCCGACAATGAGCAGTTCTTC. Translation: CATGRADNEQFF.

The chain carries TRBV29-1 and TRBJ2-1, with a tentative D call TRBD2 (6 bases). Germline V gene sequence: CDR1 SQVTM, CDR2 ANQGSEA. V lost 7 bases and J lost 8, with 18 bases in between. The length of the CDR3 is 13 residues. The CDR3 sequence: CSAPDSGMDEQFF. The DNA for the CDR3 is TGCAGCGCCCCGGATAGCGGCATGGATGAGCAGTTCTTC.

CDR3 amino acids: CSVEDAAMNTEAFF. Written as DNA, the CDR3 is TGCAGCGTTGAAGACGCGGCTATGAACACTGAAGCTTTCTTT. V gene TRBV29-1 combines with J gene TRBJ1-1; D is uncertain. V lost 0 bases, J lost 0 bases, and 8 bases lay in between. CDR3 size: 14 residues. Germline V lookup: CDR1 SQVTM, CDR2 ANQGSEA.

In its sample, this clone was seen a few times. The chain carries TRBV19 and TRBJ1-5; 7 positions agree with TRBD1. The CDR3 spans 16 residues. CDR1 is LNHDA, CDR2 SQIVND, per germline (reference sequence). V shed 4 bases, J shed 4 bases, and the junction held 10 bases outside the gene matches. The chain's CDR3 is CASSTYLTGANQPQHF. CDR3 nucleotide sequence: TGTGCCAGTAGTACTTACCTAACAGGGGCGAATCAGCCCCAGCATTTT.

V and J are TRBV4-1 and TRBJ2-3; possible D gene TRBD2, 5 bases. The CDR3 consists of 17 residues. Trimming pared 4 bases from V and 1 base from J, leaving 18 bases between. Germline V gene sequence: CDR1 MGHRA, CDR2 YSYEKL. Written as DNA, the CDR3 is TGCGCCAGCAGCCGCCCGCCGAAAAGCGGCCGCACAGATACGCAGTATTTT. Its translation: CASSRPPKSGRTDTQYF.

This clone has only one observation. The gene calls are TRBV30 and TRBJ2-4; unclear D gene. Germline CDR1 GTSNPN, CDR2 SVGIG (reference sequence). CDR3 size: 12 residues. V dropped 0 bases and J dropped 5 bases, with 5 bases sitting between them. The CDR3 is CAWSVLENIQYF. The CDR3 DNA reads TGTGCCTGGAGTGTATTAGAAAACATTCAGTACTTC.

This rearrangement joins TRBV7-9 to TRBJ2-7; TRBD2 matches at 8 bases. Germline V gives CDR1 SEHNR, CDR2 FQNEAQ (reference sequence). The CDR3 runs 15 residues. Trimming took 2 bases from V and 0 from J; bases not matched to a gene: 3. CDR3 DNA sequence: TGTGCCAGCAGCTTAACTAGCGGACTCTCCTACGAGCAGTACTTC. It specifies CASSLTSGLSYEQYF.

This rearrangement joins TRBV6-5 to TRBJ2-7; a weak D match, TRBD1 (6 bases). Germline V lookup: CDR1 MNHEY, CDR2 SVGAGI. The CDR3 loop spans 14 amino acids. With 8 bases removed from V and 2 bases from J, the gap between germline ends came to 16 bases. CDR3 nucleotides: TGTGCCAGCCTACCACAGGGTCTTGCCTACGAGCAGTACTTC. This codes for CASLPQGLAYEQYF.